This entry is about one T cell receptor (beta chain). This receptor's antigen is unknown. No much larger clone is present one base from it, and per-base qualities are unavailable. From its cysteine to its phenylalanine, the CDR3 spans 11 amino acids. Solely the CDR3 DNA is kept, with 33 bases framed from the first base. V was cut back by 7 bases and J by 12 bases, leaving a gap of 15 bases between them. In the germline V gene (reference sequence), CDR1 corresponds to MNHNY and CDR2 to SVGAGI. This entry comes from a study of OX40 agonist ivuxolimab in advanced cancers. Notes on the research overall: Ivuxolimab was a fully human IgG2 agonistic monoclonal antibody targeting the costimulatory receptor OX40 (CD134). Intravenous ivuxolimab was administered to patients every 2 weeks at six dose levels: 0.01, 0.1, 0.3, 1.5, 3 and 10 mg/kg. Among the roughly 52 dose-escalation patients, about 19 had hepatocellular carcinoma, 15 or so melanoma, 9 renal cell carcinoma and 9 head and neck cancer. A male proportion of 82.7% and a mean age of 60 years, ranging from roughly 23 to 85, were recorded for the dose-escalation cohort. Patients were allowed to have had prior anti-PD-1, anti-PD-L1 or anti-CTLA-4 therapy, and around 43% of the dose-escalation patients had been treated with checkpoint inhibitors. Partial responses were achieved by three dose-escalation patients, of whom one had hepatocellular carcinoma and two had cutaneous melanoma. The point of sequencing TCRbeta in the periphery was to test whether ivuxolimab changed TCR sequence diversity and drove clonal T-cell expansion. The paper describes the monotherapy dose-escalation part (N = 52 patients) of the phase I trial of ivuxolimab. Study-wide findings and limitations: At doses of 0.1 to 3.0 mg/kg, clonal expansion of both CD4+ and CD8+ blood T cells was observed from baseline to week 6. Low levels of normalized T-cell clonal expansion were also seen in some patients who did not respond. The antigen specificity of the clonally expanded peripheral T cells was not determined. In the 0.1-3.0 mg/kg groups, partial responders had among the lowest normalized peripheral clonal expansion, particularly in CD8+ T cells. After ivuxolimab, more expanded clones were found on average in CD8+ T cells than in CD4+ T cells.

The trial excluded patients who had a history of autoimmune disease or who were on systemic immunosuppression. In every dose cohort, peripheral blood was drawn for TCR sequencing at baseline, cycle 4 day 1, and cycle 7 day 1. Samples came from an open-label, multicenter, first-in-human phase I dose-escalation trial of ivuxolimab. Adults with locally advanced or metastatic melanoma, renal cell, hepatocellular, or head and neck squamous cell carcinoma were enrolled in the trial. Before TCR sequencing, CD4+ and CD8+ T cells were separately sorted from peripheral blood. Genomic DNA was isolated from the sorted cells so that the TCRbeta CDR3 region could be sequenced. The immunoSEQ Assay was used to sequence the TCRbeta CDR3 regions. Drawn from immuneACCESS, this table holds only the in-frame rearrangements with V and J called that TCRdb kept. Clones are partly lost; checked studies trace under half to an unresolved V gene and leave the rest unexplained. Present in this sample are roughly 80,000 clones, 80% to 95% of which were seen just once. The ten largest clonotypes hold around 0.3% of the sample.

Specimen: CD4+ or CD8+ T cells sorted from blood, collected in a trial of the OX40 agonist ivuxolimab. The chain uses TRBV6-6 and TRBJ2-5, and perhaps TRBD2 as D gene, on 5 matching bases. The clonotype originates from an adult with an advanced solid tumor such as melanoma, head and neck, liver or kidney cancer. The CDR3: CASTGAEEEYF. The base sequence is TGTGCCAGCACCGGAGCGGAGGAGGAGTACTTC.